These 22 T cell receptor beta chains originate from one sample sequenced in a study of cytomegalovirus exposure and HLA in healthy donors. PCR amplification relied on 60 Vbeta primers (plus 13 Jbeta primers). The table came from immunoSEQ multiplex PCR; TCRdb's copy has only in-frame clones and leaves some out. The profile shows roughly 160,000 clones, 60% to 80% of them singletons. Specimen: PBMCs. These receptor sequences come from a man aged 50 to 60 in good health and CMV-seropositive.

The chain carries TRBV19 and TRBJ1-5; D gene unclear. The CDR3 has 15 residues. Looked up from germline, CDR1 is LNHDA and CDR2 is SQIVND (reference sequence). V was shortened by 7 bases and J by 7 bases, with 20 bases between the two germline ends. The DNA for the CDR3 is TGTGCCAGTAATTCCCCCTTTGATTGGAGGCAGCCCCAGCATTTT. Translation gives CASNSPFDWRQPQHF.

This sequence joins TRBV6-1 and TRBJ1-6; TRBD1 agrees at 7 bases. In germline, CDR1 is MNHNS, CDR2 SASEGT. The CDR3 is 14 residues long. V lost 7 bases and J lost 8; bases outside the gene matches: 8. The CDR3 DNA follows: TGTGCCAGCATTAATAGACAGGGTTATTCACCCCTCCACTTT. Residues: CASINRQGYSPLHF.

This chain links TRBV4-3 with TRBJ1-4; D is possibly TRBD1 (5 bases). The length of the CDR3 is 15 residues. Germline CDR1 and CDR2: LGHNA and YSLEER. The V end was cut by 0 bases, the J end by 8 bases, with 13 bases between. CDR3: CASSQDAGMREKLFF. In DNA form, the CDR3 reads TGCGCCAGCAGCCAAGATGCAGGGATGCGGGAAAAACTGTTTTTT.

The table lists this clone with a count of one. The chain combines TRBV5-4 with TRBJ2-2; weak D call: TRBD1 (6 bases). Per the germline V gene, CDR1 is SGHNT and CDR2 is YYREEE (reference sequence). V was shortened by 6 bases and J by 4 bases, with 16 bases between the two germline ends. The CDR3 contains 15 residues. The chain's CDR3 is CASIPQGSGTGELFF. The CDR3 bases are TGTGCCAGCATCCCACAGGGAAGCGGCACCGGGGAGCTGTTTTTT.

The chain is built from TRBV28 and TRBJ2-7; the D gene is possibly TRBD1 (5 bases). Trimming stripped 3 bases from V and 2 bases from J, with 26 bases between. CDR3 size: 19 residues. Germline CDR1 reads MDHEN; CDR2 reads SYDVKM. In nucleotides, the CDR3 is TGTGCCAGCAGTTTTGTGGATTGGCAGGGAAAGGGGCTTACCTACGAGCAGTACTTC. This gives the protein CASSFVDWQGKGLTYEQYF.

The chain links TRBV7-2 to TRBJ2-2; 8 positions match TRBD2. The V gene end was trimmed by 2 bases and the J gene end by 6 bases; junction bases not matched to a gene: 5. This CDR3 spans 15 amino acids. Germline V lookup: CDR1 SGHTA, CDR2 FQGNSA. The CDR3 loop reads CASSLIVGGAGELFF. The CDR3 region has the DNA TGTGCCAGCAGCTTAATAGTCGGGGGGGCCGGGGAGCTGTTTTTT.

The genes are TRBV30 and TRBJ2-7, with unresolved D. Germline CDR1 GTSNPN, CDR2 SVGIG (reference sequence). Trimming shortened V by 3 bases and J by 2 bases, and 5 bases separated the two germline ends. The CDR3 sequence is 11 residues long. The DNA for the CDR3 is TGTGCCTGGAGGACAACCTACGAGCAGTACTTC. It yields the protein CAWRTTYEQYF.

This chain uses TRBV27 with TRBJ1-1; D remains ambiguous. CDR1 and CDR2 from the germline V gene are MNHEY and SMNVEV (reference sequence). This CDR3 has 12 residues. Trimming removed 4 bases from V and 8 bases from J, with 11 bases in between. The CDR3 bases are TGTGCCAGCAGTTGGGGTCGGGGAGAAGCTTTCTTT. Protein sequence: CASSWGRGEAFF.

The genes are TRBV7-9 and TRBJ1-4; 7 bases agree with TRBD1. Germline V gene data show CDR1 as SEHNR and CDR2 as FQNEAQ (reference sequence). CDR3 length: 15 amino acids. V was clipped by 5 bases and J by 2 bases; unmatched bases: 5. CDR3 in DNA: TGTGCCAGCAGCACCTACAGGGGCACTAATGAAAAACTGTTTTTT. Translated, it gives CASSTYRGTNEKLFF.

This clone was detected once. V gene TRBV5-4 combines with J gene TRBJ1-3, with 8 bases identical to TRBD1. The CDR3 length is 14 residues. The germline CDR1 and CDR2 sequences are SGHNT and YYREEE (reference sequence). With 4 bases clipped from V and 7 bases from J, the junction kept 7 bases outside the gene matches. CDR3 protein: CASSPRTGLNTIYF. The CDR3, as DNA: TGTGCCAGCAGCCCCCGGACAGGGTTGAACACCATATATTTT.

This chain uses TRBV5-1 with TRBJ1-6; 9 bases are a match to TRBD1. The CDR3 totals 16 residues. From germline, CDR1 is SGHRS and CDR2 YFSETQ. The V gene end was trimmed by 4 bases and the J gene end by 5 bases; junction bases not matched to a gene: 7. CDR3 sequence reads: CASSLGTGRDNSPLHF. The CDR3 nucleotides are TGCGCCAGCAGCCTCGGGACAGGGAGGGATAATTCACCCCTCCACTTT.

The chain recombines TRBV27 with TRBJ1-4; 7 nucleotides align to TRBD1. This CDR3 is built from 16 residues. CDR1 and CDR2 from the germline V gene are MNHEY and SMNVEV (reference sequence). J gave up 3 bases and V 8 bases, and 12 bases lay outside the gene matches. The CDR3 nucleotides are TGTGCCAGCCGAAGGACAGGAGACAGGGCTAATGAAAAACTGTTTTTT. Encoded protein: CASRRTGDRANEKLFF.

The chain has TRBV18 and TRBJ2-3; perhaps TRBD1 as D (5 bases). This CDR3 spans 17 amino acids. Germline values: CDR1 KGHSH, CDR2 LQKENI. Trimming stripped 1 base from V and 6 bases from J, with 20 bases between. CDR3 sequence reads: CASSPRGRVERSDTQYF. CDR3 DNA sequence: TGTGCCAGCTCACCACGAGGCAGGGTTGAGCGATCCGATACGCAGTATTTT. The entire variable domain, with the rest obtained from reference TRBV18 and TRBJ2-3, is as follows: NAGVMQNPRHLVRRRGQEARLRCSPMKGHSHVYWYRQLPEEGLKFMVYLQKENIIDESGMPKERFSAEFPKEGPSILRIQQVVRGDSAAYFCASSPRGRVERSDTQYFGPGTRLTVL.

This chain connects TRBV5-6 to TRBJ1-5; D possibly corresponds to TRBD1 (5 bases). CDR3 length equals 16 residues. Trimming stripped 0 bases from V and 7 bases from J, with 17 bases between. Germline CDR1 is SGHDT and CDR2 is YYEEEE. The CDR3 protein is CASSLGGGEQRQPQHF. CDR3 coding DNA: TGTGCCAGCAGCTTGGGCGGGGGGGAGCAAAGGCAGCCCCAGCATTTT.

V gene TRBV4-1 combines with J gene TRBJ2-7, with 9 bases fitting TRBD1. Germline V gene sequence: CDR1 MGHRA, CDR2 YSYEKL. The junction had 11 bases not matched to a gene; V was cut back by 4 bases and J by 4 bases. The CDR3 covers 16 residues. The CDR3 DNA is TGCGCCAGCAGCCGTACACCGGGACAGGGAACATACGAGCAGTACTTC. Encoded protein: CASSRTPGQGTYEQYF.

This clone was seen more than once but under ten times. This sequence joins TRBV6-4 and TRBJ2-1, with 10 bases lining up with TRBD1. Per the germline V gene, CDR1 is MRHNA and CDR2 is SNTAGT. J was trimmed by 6 bases and V by 6 bases; bases with no gene match: 5. The CDR3 contains 14 residues. CDR3: CASSGDRGANEQFF. The CDR3 coding sequence is TGTGCCAGCAGCGGGGACAGGGGTGCCAATGAGCAGTTCTTC.

The chain recombines TRBV6-6 with TRBJ2-5, with 9 bases that match TRBD1. The CDR3 loop spans 14 amino acids. Germline CDR1 MNHNY, CDR2 SVGAGI (reference sequence). V dropped 6 bases and J dropped 2; count of bases not matched to a gene: 4. The CDR3: CASRGQGKQETQYF. DNA of the CDR3: TGTGCCAGCAGAGGACAGGGGAAACAAGAGACCCAGTACTTC.

This clone was found a few times. The CDR3 reads CATIPGRLYNEQFF. The DNA of the CDR3 is TGTGCCACGATTCCAGGGCGTCTTTACAATGAGCAGTTCTTC. The chain couples TRBV5-8 to TRBJ2-1; D may be TRBD1 (5 bases). Germline-derived CDR1 and CDR2 are SGHTS and YDEGEE. V was shortened by 9 bases and J by 4 bases, with 17 bases between the two germline ends. The CDR3 spans 14 residues.

The gene calls are TRBV4-2 and TRBJ2-7, with TRBD2 matching 8 bases. With 1 base clipped from V and 4 bases from J, the junction kept 15 bases outside the gene matches. The CDR3 runs to 18 residues. Germline-derived CDR1 and CDR2 are LGHNA and YNFKEQ. CDR3 residues: CASSQAGGAAGKVYEQYF. CDR3 in DNA: TGTGCCAGCAGCCAAGCGGGGGGGGCTGCGGGGAAGGTTTACGAGCAGTACTTC.

V usage is TRBV5-4 and J usage is TRBJ2-7; TRBD2 aligns across 13 bases. Unmatched junction bases numbered 3, after V lost 4 bases and J lost 2 bases. CDR3 length: 15 residues. Germline lookup yields CDR1 SGHNT and CDR2 YYREEE (reference sequence). Here the CDR3 DNA reads TGTGCCAGCAGCCGACTAGCGGGGGGAGCCTACGAGCAGTACTTC. It yields the protein CASSRLAGGAYEQYF.

A single count supports this clone. This chain uses TRBV29-1 with TRBJ1-4, with no clear D. The germline gives CDR1 SQVTM, CDR2 ANQGSEA. The V end lost 7 bases, the J end lost 1 base, and 7 bases lay between the germline ends. This CDR3 has 12 residues. The CDR3 DNA reads as TGCAGCGGTGGGCGAACTAATGAAAAACTGTTTTTT. Translating gives CSGGRTNEKLFF.

The rearrangement uses TRBV6-5 and TRBJ2-1; D is possibly TRBD1 (5 bases). The CDR3 has 11 residues. Germline V gives CDR1 MNHEY, CDR2 SVGAGI. V gave up 6 bases and J gave up 9 bases, with 9 bases separating them. CDR3 region: CASRQAGEQFF. Here the CDR3 DNA reads TGTGCCAGCAGACAGGCAGGTGAGCAGTTCTTC.